The 4 T cell receptor beta chains in this list originate from one sample, sequenced in a study of T cell responses to AZD1222 COVID-19 vaccine. Method: immunoSEQ multiplex PCR; TCRdb's copy keeps in-frame clones and lacks some. The sample includes 150,000 or so clones, more than 85% of them seen just once. Source: peripheral blood, taken 28 days after the second AZD1222 dose. Every receptor here comes from an adult who received the AZD1222 COVID-19 vaccine.

This sequence joins TRBV5-1 and TRBJ2-2; D possibly corresponds to TRBD1 (6 bases). The length of the CDR3 is 15 residues. Germline loops: CDR1 SGHRS, CDR2 YFSETQ. Trimming shortened V by 0 bases and J by 4 bases, and 10 bases separated the two germline ends. CDR3 in amino acids: CASSLALGGTGELFF. The CDR3 DNA reads TGCGCCAGCAGCTTGGCGTTAGGGGGCACCGGGGAGCTGTTTTTT.

The chain carries TRBV15 and TRBJ1-4; 10 bases agree with TRBD1. The length of the CDR3 is 14 residues. Germline V gene lookup returns CDR1 LNHNV and CDR2 YYDKDF (reference sequence). The V and J ends lost 3 bases and 8 bases, in that order; junction bases with no gene match: 3. The chain's CDR3 is CATSRDRGTEKLFF. The CDR3 coding sequence is TGTGCCACCAGCAGGGACAGGGGGACCGAAAAACTGTTTTTT.

The V and J genes are TRBV7-9 and TRBJ1-3; D is unresolved. The CDR3 has 12 residues. CDR1 and CDR2 (germline): SEHNR, FQNEAQ (reference sequence). Trimming pared 1 base from V and 6 bases from J, leaving 4 bases between. As DNA, the CDR3 is TGTGCCAGCAGCTTAGTTCTAAACACCATATATTTT. Translating gives CASSLVLNTIYF.

The rearrangement joins TRBV6-5 to TRBJ1-6, with 7 bases identical to TRBD1. This CDR3 spans 14 amino acids. Germline V CDR1 and CDR2: MNHEY, SVGAGI. The J segment lost 5 bases and the V segment lost 6 bases, leaving 4 bases of the junction unmatched. The CDR3 DNA follows: TGTGCCAGCAGGAGGGGGCCGGATAATTCACCCCTCCACTTT. Its translation is CASRRGPDNSPLHF.